The 10 T cell receptor beta chains reported below all come from one sample, sequenced in a study of blood T cell repertoires in COVID-19. TCRdb's table, derived via immunoSEQ multiplex PCR, lists solely in-frame clones and lacks some. The sample has some 39,000 clones; 85% to 95% are singletons. Material: peripheral blood. Receptors were obtained from a human donor in a cohort sampled during active COVID-19.

This sequence joins TRBV30 and TRBJ2-7; TRBD1 is a possible D gene (5 bases). The germline gives CDR1 GTSNPN, CDR2 SVGIG (reference sequence). V lost 4 bases to trimming and J lost 3 bases, with 13 bases between them. The CDR3 length is 13 residues. CDR3 sequence (DNA): TGTGCCTGGACGAAAGACAGAAACTACGAGCAGTACTTC. Its protein product is CAWTKDRNYEQYF.

This clone was seen once. The J gene is TRBJ2-7, the V gene TRBV5-6; 11 bases match TRBD2. Germline assignment: CDR1 SGHDT and CDR2 YYEEEE. Trimming took 2 bases from V and 5 from J; bases not matched to a gene: 3. This CDR3 is built from 14 residues. The CDR3 DNA is TGTGCCAGCAGCTTTAGCGGGGGGGCCCACGAGCAGTACTTC. Translating it yields CASSFSGGAHEQYF.

The V call is TRBV28, the J call TRBJ1-4, with D tentatively TRBD1 (6 bases). The CDR3 is 15 residues long. Per the germline V gene, CDR1 is MDHEN and CDR2 is SYDVKM. The V end lost 2 bases, the J end lost 7 bases, and 14 bases lay between the germline ends. For the CDR3, the DNA is TGTGCCAGCAGTTTACAGGGGAAGGCTGGTGAAAAACTGTTTTTT. This translates into CASSLQGKAGEKLFF.

The V and J genes are TRBV2 and TRBJ1-1; 7 positions match TRBD1. From germline, CDR1 is SNHLY and CDR2 FYNNEI. V was pared by 6 bases and J by 1 base, with 2 bases of the junction left unmatched. This CDR3 contains 13 residues. The CDR3 nucleotides read TGTGCCAGCAGAGGGACAGCGAACACTGAAGCTTTCTTT. It specifies CASRGTANTEAFF.

The chain recombines TRBV6-5 with TRBJ2-3, with 7 bases that match TRBD2. The CDR3 has 14 amino acids. Germline values: CDR1 MNHEY, CDR2 SVGAGI. The J segment lost 6 bases and the V segment lost 5 bases, leaving 8 bases of the junction unmatched. CDR3: CASSPGGVWDTQYF. The CDR3 nucleotides are TGTGCCAGCAGTCCGGGGGGAGTTTGGGATACGCAGTATTTT.

The CDR3 DNA is TGTGCCAGTAAGGAAGCGGGGCCGAACACCGGGGAGCTGTTTTTT. Its protein is CASKEAGPNTGELFF. The rearrangement links TRBV19 to TRBJ2-2; 7 bases agree with TRBD2. The germline gives CDR1 LNHDA, CDR2 SQIVND (reference sequence). The CDR3 is 15 amino acids. Losses at the gene ends were 7 bases for V and 0 bases for J; bases not matched to a gene: 5.

This chain uses TRBV5-1 with TRBJ2-1, with 8 bases matching TRBD1. J lost 11 bases, V lost 5 bases, and 3 bases had no gene match. Germline V lookup: CDR1 SGHRS, CDR2 YFSETQ. The CDR3 spans 11 residues. The CDR3 region is CASRDRVKQFF. Here the CDR3 DNA reads TGCGCCAGCAGGGACAGGGTTAAGCAGTTCTTC.

The table lists this clone with a count of one. The V and J genes are TRBV10-3 and TRBJ2-2, with D perhaps matching TRBD2 (7 bases). CDR1 and CDR2 (germline): ENHRY, SYGVKD. V was pared by 8 bases and J by 5 bases, with 12 bases between. The CDR3 length is 13 residues. The CDR3: CAIPKGGTGELFF. The CDR3, as DNA: TGTGCCATCCCAAAGGGGGGGACCGGGGAGCTGTTTTTT.

This chain uses TRBV5-1 with TRBJ2-3, with 7 nucleotides matching TRBD2. Germline CDR1 reads SGHRS; CDR2 reads YFSETQ. V gave up 7 bases and J gave up 1 base; unmatched junction bases: 6. This CDR3 has 14 residues. The CDR3 here is CASLSGIGTDTQYF. As DNA, the CDR3 is TGCGCCAGCCTCAGCGGGATAGGCACAGATACGCAGTATTTT.

The J gene is TRBJ2-5, the V gene TRBV19; 10 nucleotides agree with TRBD1. The V gene's germline CDR1 is LNHDA and CDR2 SQIVND (reference sequence). With 6 bases clipped from V and 4 bases from J, the junction kept 8 bases outside the gene matches. The CDR3 is 15 amino acids. This chain's CDR3 is CASSSGTGVSETQYF. Written as DNA, the CDR3 is TGTGCCAGTAGCTCCGGGACAGGGGTTTCAGAGACCCAGTACTTC.